Listed below are T cell receptor beta chains from one sample, sequenced in a study of blood T cell repertoires in COVID-19. Only in-frame clones appear in the TCRdb table, and some are missing; sequencing was by immunoSEQ multiplex PCR. The sample has approximately 94,000 clones, over 75% seen once. Sequencing was carried out using peripheral blood. The receptors originated from a man aged 30 to 39 in a cohort sampled during active COVID-19. Each CDR3 is given with its conserved first and last residue. Only some rows state a clone size, as once, few, many or a class for expanded clones.

CASSRGAGVYEQYF	TRBV5-8	TRBJ2-7	-
CASSPDRVAFF	TRBV6-6	TRBJ1-1	once
CASSITGGGDSNQPQHF	TRBV19	TRBJ1-5	-
CASSLGSGGSTDTQYF	TRBV5-1	TRBJ2-3	-
CATSDPGTGSSYNEQFF	TRBV24-1	TRBJ2-1	-
CASSSTQGSYEQYF	TRBV7-2	TRBJ2-7	-
CASSGGQGIAEAFF	TRBV5-1	TRBJ1-1	-
CASRSGDSYEQYF	TRBV7-9	TRBJ2-7	-
CASSGAPRGELFF	TRBV6-6	TRBJ2-2	-
CATSKLQGSSNQPQHF	TRBV15	TRBJ1-5	-
CASSALALGAQGLPYGYTF	TRBV11-2	TRBJ1-2	-
CASSQGAPIDEQYF	TRBV4-1	TRBJ2-7	-
CTSSQDRLAGGSYNEQFF	TRBV1	TRBJ2-1	-
CASSSRLAGTQETQYF	TRBV7-2	TRBJ2-5	-
CASSLGSQRTQETQYF	TRBV5-4	TRBJ2-5	-
CASSSGQHSGNTIYF	TRBV7-9	TRBJ1-3	few
CASRRGYSEAFF	TRBV6-5	TRBJ1-1	few
CAISDRGGEDTQYF	TRBV10-3	TRBJ2-3	once